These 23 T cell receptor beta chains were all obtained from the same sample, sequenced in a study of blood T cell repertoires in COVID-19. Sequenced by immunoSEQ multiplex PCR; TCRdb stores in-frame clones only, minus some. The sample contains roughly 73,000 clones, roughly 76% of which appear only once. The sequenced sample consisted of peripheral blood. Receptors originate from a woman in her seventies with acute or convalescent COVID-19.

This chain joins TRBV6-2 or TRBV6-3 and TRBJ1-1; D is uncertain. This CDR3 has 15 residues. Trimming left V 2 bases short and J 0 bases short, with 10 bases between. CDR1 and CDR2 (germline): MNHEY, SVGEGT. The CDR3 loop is CASSYHNSMNTEAFF. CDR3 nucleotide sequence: TGTGCCAGCAGTTACCACAACAGCATGAACACTGAAGCTTTCTTT.

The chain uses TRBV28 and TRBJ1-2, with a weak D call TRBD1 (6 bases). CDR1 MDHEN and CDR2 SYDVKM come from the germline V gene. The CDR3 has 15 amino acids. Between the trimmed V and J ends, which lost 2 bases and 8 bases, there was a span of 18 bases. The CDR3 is CASSLPGQTPRGYTF. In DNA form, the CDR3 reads TGTGCCAGCAGTTTACCCGGACAGACCCCTCGAGGCTACACCTTC.

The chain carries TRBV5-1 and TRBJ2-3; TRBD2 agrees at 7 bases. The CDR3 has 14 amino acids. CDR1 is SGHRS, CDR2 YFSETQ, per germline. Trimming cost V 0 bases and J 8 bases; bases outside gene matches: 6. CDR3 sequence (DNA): TGCGCCAGCAGCTTGGAGGCTGGGGAGGGTACGCAGTATTTT. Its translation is CASSLEAGEGTQYF.

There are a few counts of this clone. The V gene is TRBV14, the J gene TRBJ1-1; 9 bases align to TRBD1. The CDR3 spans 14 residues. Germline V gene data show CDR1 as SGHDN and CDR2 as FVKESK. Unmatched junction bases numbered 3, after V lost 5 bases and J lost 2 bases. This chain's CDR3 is CASSAGQGNTEAFF. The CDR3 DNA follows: TGTGCCAGCAGCGCGGGACAGGGCAACACTGAAGCTTTCTTT.

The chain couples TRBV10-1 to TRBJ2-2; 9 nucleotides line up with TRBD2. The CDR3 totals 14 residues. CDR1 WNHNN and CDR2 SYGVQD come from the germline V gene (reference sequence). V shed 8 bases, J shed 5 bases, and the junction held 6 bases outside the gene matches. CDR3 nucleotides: TGCGCCAGCCGAGCGGGAGGACGAACCGGGGAGCTGTTTTTT. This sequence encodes CASRAGGRTGELFF.

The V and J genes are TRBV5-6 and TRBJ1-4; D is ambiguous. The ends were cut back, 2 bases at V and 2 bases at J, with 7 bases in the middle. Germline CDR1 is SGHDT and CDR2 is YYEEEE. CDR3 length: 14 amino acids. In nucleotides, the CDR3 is TGTGCCAGCAGCTTCCGGCGGACTAATGAAAAACTGTTTTTT. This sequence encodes CASSFRRTNEKLFF.

In DNA form, the CDR3 reads TGTGCCAGCAGCTTGGTAGAGAGCTCCTACGAGCAGTACTTC. Protein: CASSLVESSYEQYF. The gene calls are TRBV11-2 and TRBJ2-7; no clear D gene. Trimming pared 3 bases from V and 0 bases from J, leaving 9 bases between. The CDR3 is made up of 14 amino acids. Germline loops: CDR1 SGHAT, CDR2 FQNNGV.

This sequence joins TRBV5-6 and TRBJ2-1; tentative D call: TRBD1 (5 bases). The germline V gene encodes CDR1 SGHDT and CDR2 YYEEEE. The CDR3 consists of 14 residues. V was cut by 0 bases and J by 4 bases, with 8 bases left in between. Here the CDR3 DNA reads TGTGCCAGCAGCTTGGGACAGCAGTACAATGAGCAGTTCTTC. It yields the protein CASSLGQQYNEQFF.

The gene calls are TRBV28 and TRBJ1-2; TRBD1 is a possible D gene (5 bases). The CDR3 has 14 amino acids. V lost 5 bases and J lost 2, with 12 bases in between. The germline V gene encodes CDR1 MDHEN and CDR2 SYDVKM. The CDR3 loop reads CASSLWRGNYGYTF. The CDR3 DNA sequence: TGTGCCAGCAGTCTGTGGAGGGGCAACTATGGCTACACCTTC.

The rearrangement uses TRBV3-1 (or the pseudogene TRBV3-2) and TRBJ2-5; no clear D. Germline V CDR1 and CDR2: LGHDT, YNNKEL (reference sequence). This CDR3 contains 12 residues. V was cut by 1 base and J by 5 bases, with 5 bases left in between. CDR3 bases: TGTGCCAGCAGCCAAGTCGTGGAGACCCAGTACTTC. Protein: CASSQVVETQYF.

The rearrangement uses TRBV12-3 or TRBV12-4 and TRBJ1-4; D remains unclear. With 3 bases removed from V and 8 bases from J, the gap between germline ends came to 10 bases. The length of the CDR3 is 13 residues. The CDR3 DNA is TGTGCCAGCAGTTTGTCCAGGAACGAAAAACTGTTTTTT. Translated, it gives CASSLSRNEKLFF.

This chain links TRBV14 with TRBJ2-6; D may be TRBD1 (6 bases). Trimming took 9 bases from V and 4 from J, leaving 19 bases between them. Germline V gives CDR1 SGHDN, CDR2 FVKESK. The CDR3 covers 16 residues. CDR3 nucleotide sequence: TGTGCCAGTTCAGGGGCCAAGGGGTCAGGGGCCAACGTCCTGACTTTC. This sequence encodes CASSGAKGSGANVLTF.

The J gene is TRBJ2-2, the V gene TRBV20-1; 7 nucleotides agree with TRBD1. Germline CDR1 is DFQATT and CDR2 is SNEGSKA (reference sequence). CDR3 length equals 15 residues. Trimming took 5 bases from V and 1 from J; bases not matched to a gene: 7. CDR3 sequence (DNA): TGCAGTGCTCGTGGTGGACAGGTGAACACCGGGGAGCTGTTTTTT. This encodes CSARGGQVNTGELFF.

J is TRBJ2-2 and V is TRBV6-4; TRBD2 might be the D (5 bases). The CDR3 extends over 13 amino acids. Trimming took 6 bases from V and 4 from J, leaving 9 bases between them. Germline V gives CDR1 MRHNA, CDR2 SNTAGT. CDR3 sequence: CASRERPTGELFF. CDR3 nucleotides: TGTGCCAGCAGAGAGCGGCCCACCGGGGAGCTGTTTTTT.

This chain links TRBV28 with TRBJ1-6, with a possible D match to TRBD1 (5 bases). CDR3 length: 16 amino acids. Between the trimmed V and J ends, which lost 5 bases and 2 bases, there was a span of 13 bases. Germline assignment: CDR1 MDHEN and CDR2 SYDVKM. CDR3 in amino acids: CASSPSQGAYNSPLHF. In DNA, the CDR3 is TGTGCCAGCAGTCCGAGCCAGGGCGCCTATAATTCACCCCTCCACTTT.

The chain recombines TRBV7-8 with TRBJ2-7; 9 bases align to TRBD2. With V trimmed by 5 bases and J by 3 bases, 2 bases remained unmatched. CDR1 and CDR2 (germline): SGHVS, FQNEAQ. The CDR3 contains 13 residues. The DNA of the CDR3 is TGTGCCAGCAGCCCGCGGGAGGGCTACGAGCAGTACTTC. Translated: CASSPREGYEQYF.

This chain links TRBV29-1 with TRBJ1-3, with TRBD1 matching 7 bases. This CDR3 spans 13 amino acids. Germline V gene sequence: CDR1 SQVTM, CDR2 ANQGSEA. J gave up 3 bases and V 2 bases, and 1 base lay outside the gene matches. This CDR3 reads CSVEQGGGNTIYF. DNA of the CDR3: TGCAGCGTTGAACAGGGGGGTGGAAACACCATATATTTT.

CDR3 in amino acids: CASSPFRGDRGTEAFF. The CDR3 region has the DNA TGTGCCAGCTCACCTTTCCGGGGGGACAGGGGCACTGAAGCTTTCTTT. J is TRBJ1-1 and V is TRBV18; 10 bases fit TRBD1. The V segment lost 3 bases and the J segment 4 bases; nucleotides outside the gene matches: 8. CDR1 is KGHSH, CDR2 LQKENI, per germline. The CDR3 consists of 16 residues.

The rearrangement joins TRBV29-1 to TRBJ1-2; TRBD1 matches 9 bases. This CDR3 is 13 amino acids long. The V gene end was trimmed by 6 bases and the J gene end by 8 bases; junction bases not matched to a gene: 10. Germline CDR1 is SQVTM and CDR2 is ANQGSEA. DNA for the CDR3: TGCAGCGTGGGGACAGGGCTCCCGAGAGGCTACACCTTC. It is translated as CSVGTGLPRGYTF.

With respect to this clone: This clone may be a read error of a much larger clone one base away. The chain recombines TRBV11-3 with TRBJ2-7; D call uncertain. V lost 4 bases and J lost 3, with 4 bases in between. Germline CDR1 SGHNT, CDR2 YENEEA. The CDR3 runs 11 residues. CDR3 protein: CASSSHYEQYF. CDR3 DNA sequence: TGTGCCAGCAGCTCCCACTACGAGCAGTACTTC.

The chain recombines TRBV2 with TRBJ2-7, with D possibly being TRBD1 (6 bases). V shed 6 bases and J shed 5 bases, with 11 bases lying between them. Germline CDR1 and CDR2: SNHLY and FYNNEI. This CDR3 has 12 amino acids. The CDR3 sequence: CASRGAPHEQYF. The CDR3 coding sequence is TGTGCCAGCAGGGGGGCCCCACACGAGCAGTACTTC. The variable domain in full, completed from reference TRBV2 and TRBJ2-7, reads EPEVTQTPSHQVTQMGQEVILRCVPISNHLYFYWYRQILGQKVEFLVSFYNNEISEKSEIFDDQFSVERPDGSNFTLKIRSTKLEDSAMYFCASRGAPHEQYFGPGTRLTVT.

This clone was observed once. CDR3 DNA: TGTGCCAGCTCACCATCACTAGCGGGTCTCACAGATACGCAGTATTTT. It translates to CASSPSLAGLTDTQYF. The genes are TRBV18 and TRBJ2-3; 9 nucleotides match TRBD2. V lost 2 bases, J lost 2 bases, and 5 bases stayed unmatched. CDR1 and CDR2 (germline): KGHSH, LQKENI. CDR3 length equals 16 residues.

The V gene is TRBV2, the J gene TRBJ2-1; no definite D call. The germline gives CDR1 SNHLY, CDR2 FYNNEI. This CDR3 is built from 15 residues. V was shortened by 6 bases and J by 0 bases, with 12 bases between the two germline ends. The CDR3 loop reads CASSPAAVSYNEQFF. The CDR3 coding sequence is TGTGCCAGCAGCCCCGCGGCGGTCTCCTACAATGAGCAGTTCTTC.